The T cell receptor beta chain under discussion was sequenced for a study of blood T cells in healthy people across ages. Next came a second PCR, run for roughly 6 to 11 cycles, which used a sample-barcoded 5' primer along with a J-beta primer mix. TCRdb independently ran MiXCR on the 5' RACE reads; one entry per CDR3 protein. The table has 1,500,000 or so distinct CDR3 sequences, roughly 64% seen once. Points on this clonotype: Its cognate antigen is unknown. At one end the junction does not follow the germline gene, possibly because of a read error.

Whole-study findings and limits: Higher diversity, along with more naive CD4+ cells, distinguished long-lived donors from aged donors. Possibly, changes in expanded clonotypes were confounded because donor CMV status was unknown.

Germline V gene data show CDR1 as SSHAT and CDR2 as FNYEAQ (reference sequence). The CDR3 is 15 residues long. All donors came from Russia, were Caucasian and healthy, and spanned ages roughly 6 to 95. At least 5.5 micrograms of total RNA were extracted per sample. This chain uses TRBV7-7 with TRBJ2-1; D not resolved. The sequencing sample was made of blood. The clonotype comes from a man younger than 35 in good health. As DNA, the CDR3 is TGTGCTAGCAGCCCATTCCTAGGCCGCTACAATGAGCAGTTTTTC. Amino acid sequence: CASSPFLGRYNEQFF.